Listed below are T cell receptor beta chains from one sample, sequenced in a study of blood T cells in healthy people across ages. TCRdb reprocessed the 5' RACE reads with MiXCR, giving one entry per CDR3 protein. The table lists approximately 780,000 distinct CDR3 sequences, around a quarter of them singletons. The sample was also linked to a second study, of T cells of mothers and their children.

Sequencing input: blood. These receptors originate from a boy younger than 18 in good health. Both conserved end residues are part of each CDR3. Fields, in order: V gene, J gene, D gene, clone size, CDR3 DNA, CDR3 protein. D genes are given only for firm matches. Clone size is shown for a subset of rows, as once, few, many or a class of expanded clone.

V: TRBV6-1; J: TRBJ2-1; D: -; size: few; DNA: TGTGCCAGTAAGCCGAGAGGCAATGAGCAGTTCTTC; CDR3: CASKPRGNEQFF
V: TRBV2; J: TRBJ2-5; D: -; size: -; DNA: TGTGCCGGATCGATAAGGGAGACCCAGTACTTC; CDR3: CAGSIRETQYF
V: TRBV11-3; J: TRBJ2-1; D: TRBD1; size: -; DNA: TGTGCCAGCAGCTTAGGGTATTCCTCCGGGACAGATAATTACAATGAGCAGTTCTTC; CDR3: CASSLGYSSGTDNYNEQFF
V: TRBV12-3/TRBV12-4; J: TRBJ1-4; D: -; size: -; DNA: TGTGCCAGCAGTCGTGGGGGTTCTAATGAAAAACTGTTTTTT; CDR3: CASSRGGSNEKLFF
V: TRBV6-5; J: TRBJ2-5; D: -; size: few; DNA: TGTGCCAGCAGTTACTCGATGGCTACCGGGGAGACCCAGTACTTC; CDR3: CASSYSMATGETQYF
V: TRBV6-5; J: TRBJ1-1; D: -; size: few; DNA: TGTGCCAGCATTCGACACGCTGAAGCTTTCTTT; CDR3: CASIRHAEAFF
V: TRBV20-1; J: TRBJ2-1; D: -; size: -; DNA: TGCAGTGCTAGAGGCCTCTTGAGGGACGAGACCCAGTTCTTC; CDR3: CSARGLLRDETQFF
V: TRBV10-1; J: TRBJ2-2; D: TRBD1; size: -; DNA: TGCGCCAGCAGTGAGTCTGGACAGGGAGGTCCCGGGGAGCTGTTTTTT; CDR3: CASSESGQGGPGELFF
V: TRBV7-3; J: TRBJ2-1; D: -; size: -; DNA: TGTGCCAGCAGCACTAGACCGGGGGAGCAGTTCTTC; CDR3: CASSTRPGEQFF
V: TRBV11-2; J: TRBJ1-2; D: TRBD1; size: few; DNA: TGTGCCAGCAGCTTATTAACAGGGGGAGGCTATGGCTACACCTTC; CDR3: CASSLLTGGGYGYTF
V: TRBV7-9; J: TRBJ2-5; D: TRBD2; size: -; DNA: TGTGCCAGCAGCGGGCAGACTAGCGGTAAAGAGACCCAGTACTTC; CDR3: CASSGQTSGKETQYF
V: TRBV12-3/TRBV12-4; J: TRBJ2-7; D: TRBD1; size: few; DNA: TGTGCCAGCAGCTGGGACAGGGGACACGAGCAGTACTTC; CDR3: CASSWDRGHEQYF
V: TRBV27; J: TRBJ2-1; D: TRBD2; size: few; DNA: TGTGCCAGCAGTTTTGGTAGCGGGGGCCCTAGCTCCTACAATGAGCAGTTCTTC; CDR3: CASSFGSGGPSSYNEQFF
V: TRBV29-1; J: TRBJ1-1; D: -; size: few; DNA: TGCAGCGTTGTAAGTGGACTTGGGGCTTTCTTT; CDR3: CSVVSGLGAFF
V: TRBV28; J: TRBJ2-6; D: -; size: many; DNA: TGTGCCAGCAGTTTGGGCGCGGTTGGGGCCAACGTCCTGACTTTC; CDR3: CASSLGAVGANVLTF
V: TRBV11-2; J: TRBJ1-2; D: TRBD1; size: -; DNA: TGTGCCAGCAGCTTAGTTGGGACAGGGAGTGGCTACACCTTC; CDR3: CASSLVGTGSGYTF
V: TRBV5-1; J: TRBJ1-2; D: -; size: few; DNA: TGCGCCAGCAGCTTGAGGAGGCAGGGCGGAGAGGGCTACACCTTC; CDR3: CASSLRRQGGEGYTF
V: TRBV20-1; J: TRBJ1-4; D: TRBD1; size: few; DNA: TGCAGTGCTCCGAGCCCTCCAGGGGGGGCGTCGACTAATGAAAAACTGTTTTTT; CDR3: CSAPSPPGGASTNEKLFF
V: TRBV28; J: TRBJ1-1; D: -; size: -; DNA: TGTGCCAGCAGTACCCCCGGCGGGGGAGGAACTGAAGCTTTCTTT; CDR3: CASSTPGGGGTEAFF
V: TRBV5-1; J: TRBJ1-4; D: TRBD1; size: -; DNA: TGCGCCAGCAGCTCACAGGGGGCCAATAATGAAAAACTGTTTTTT; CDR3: CASSSQGANNEKLFF
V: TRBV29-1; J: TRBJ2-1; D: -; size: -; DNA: TGCAGCGTTGGAGGACGGGGGCATTACAATGAGCAGTTCTTC; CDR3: CSVGGRGHYNEQFF
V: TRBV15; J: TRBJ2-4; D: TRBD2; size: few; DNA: TGTGCCACCAGCAGAGATCGCGGGGGAGCCAAAAACATTCAGTACTTC; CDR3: CATSRDRGGAKNIQYF
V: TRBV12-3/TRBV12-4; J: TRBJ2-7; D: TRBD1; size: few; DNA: TGTGCCAGCAGTCTATCCTTTGAGGGGGCAGCCAACGAGCAGTACTTC; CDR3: CASSLSFEGAANEQYF
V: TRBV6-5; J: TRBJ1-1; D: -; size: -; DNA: TGTGCCAGCAGTTATTTCTGGGGAGGCACTGAAGCTTTCTTT; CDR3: CASSYFWGGTEAFF
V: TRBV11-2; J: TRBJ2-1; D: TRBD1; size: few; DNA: TGTGCCAGCAGCCGGGGACAGGCTTACGATGAGCAGTTCTTC; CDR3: CASSRGQAYDEQFF
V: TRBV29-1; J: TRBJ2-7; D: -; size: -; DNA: TGCAGCGTTGTTTTGGGAATAAACTACGAGCAGTACTTC; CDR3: CSVVLGINYEQYF
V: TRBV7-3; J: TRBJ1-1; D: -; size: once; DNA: TGTGCCAGCAGCTTAACGTTTTCCACCGGTGGCGCTGAAGCTTTCTTT; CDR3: CASSLTFSTGGAEAFF
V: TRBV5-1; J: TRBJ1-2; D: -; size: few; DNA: TGCGCCAGCAGCGCAGACGGATCACTCTACACCTTC; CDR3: CASSADGSLYTF